The TCR beta chain under discussion was sequenced for a study of T cell responses to AZD1222 COVID-19 vaccine. This table comes from immunoSEQ multiplex PCR, and its TCRdb copy is limited to in-frame clones, with some not included. The table has about 120,000 clones, roughly 88% seen once. V lost 0 bases and J lost 1; bases outside the gene matches: 7. This CDR3 spans 17 amino acids. This chain connects TRBV5-3 to TRBJ1-5; 7 bases line up with TRBD1. TRBV5-3 is given ORF status, its function remaining uncertain. The sample consisted of peripheral blood, taken on day 0 of AZD1222 vaccination. This sequence was found in an adult in good health. CDR3: CARSLAEGRGSNQPQHF. In nucleotides, the CDR3 is TGTGCCAGAAGCTTGGCGGAGGGCAGGGGGAGCAATCAGCCCCAGCATTTT.